This T cell receptor beta chain was observed in a study of blood T cell repertoires in COVID-19. Cohorts were determined from participant-reported clinical history. The assay was immunoSEQ multiplex PCR, and TCRdb's table has in-frame clones only and misses some. This table holds 250,000 or so clones, about 82% found once. The origin of this receptor is a woman between 45 and 65 years old who had recovered from COVID-19. Specimen: PBMCs or T cells enriched from blood (not recorded which).

This chain's CDR3 is CASSGPAGGRADTQYF. Written as DNA, the CDR3 is TGCGCCAGCAGTGGGCCCGCCGGAGGGAGAGCAGATACGCAGTATTTT. The rearrangement links TRBV10-1 to TRBJ2-3, with a weak D call TRBD2 (6 bases). CDR1 and CDR2 from the germline V gene are WNHNN and SYGVQD (reference sequence). CDR3 size: 16 residues. The V gene lost 4 bases and the J gene lost 4 bases, with 18 bases spanning the gap.